These T cell receptor beta chains were read from a single sample in a study of T-cell memory formation after mild COVID-19. TCRdb reprocessed the 5' RACE reads via MiXCR and lists one record per CDR3 protein. The table shows around 420,000 distinct CDR3 sequences, with approximately 25% occurring only once. The source material was PBMCs or a T cell subset sorted from them (not recorded which). The source is an adult woman who had mild COVID-19 (a few samples of this study predate the infection). Cell type and time point are not known. Each CDR3 is given with its conserved first and last residue. The D gene is left open where the match is weak. The listing skips clone size in some rows; elsewhere it reads once, few, many or a size class.

d_gene	j_gene	abundance	v_gene	CDR3nt	CDR3aa
.	TRBJ1-2	.	TRBV11-2	TGTGCCAGCAGCTTAGAAGGGGCGGTAGGCTATGGCTACACCTTC	CASSLEGAVGYGYTF
.	TRBJ2-7	few	TRBV7-7	TGTGCTAGCAGCCCGGGGACTCTACGGGACGAGCAGTACTTC	CASSPGTLRDEQYF
TRBD2	TRBJ2-7	.	TRBV20-1	TGCAGTGCCTGGACTAGCGGGGGTCCCTACGAGCAGTACTTC	CSAWTSGGPYEQYF
TRBD1	TRBJ2-7	.	TRBV7-9	TGTGCCAGCAGAGCGAAGGGGGCGGGCGGCGAGCAGTACTTC	CASRAKGAGGEQYF
.	TRBJ1-2	.	TRBV7-6	TGTGCCAGCAGCTTAGGAGGGAGCGGTGGCTACACCTTC	CASSLGGSGGYTF
.	TRBJ2-7	.	TRBV20-1	TGCAGTGCTAGAGAAGCTGCAGGGAACGACGAGCAGTACTTC	CSAREAAGNDEQYF
TRBD1	TRBJ2-5	.	TRBV19	TGTGCCAGTAGTCCGAACAGGGGAACGGGGCAAGAGACCCAGTACTTC	CASSPNRGTGQETQYF
TRBD1	TRBJ2-7	.	TRBV4-1	TGCGCCAGCAGCGGCCGACAGGGTATCCACTACGAGCAGTACTTC	CASSGRQGIHYEQYF
.	TRBJ2-3	few	TRBV7-9	TGTGCCAGCAGCTCATGGTTCGGGAGCGACGAGGATACGCAGTATTTT	CASSSWFGSDEDTQYF
.	TRBJ1-2	few	TRBV7-9	TGTGCCAGCAGCTTAGCCAGGAGCAACTATGGCTACACCTTC	CASSLARSNYGYTF
.	TRBJ2-7	few	TRBV3-1	TGTGCCAGCGGGCACAGGAACGAGCAGTACTTC	CASGHRNEQYF
.	TRBJ1-2	few	TRBV20-1	TGCAGTGCTAAGAGGCAACAGGGTAGTGGCTACACCTTC	CSAKRQQGSGYTF
.	TRBJ1-2	.	TRBV6-4	TGTGCCAGCAGTGACTCAGGGGACTATGGCTACACCTTC	CASSDSGDYGYTF
.	TRBJ2-6	medium-sized	TRBV5-1	TGCGCCAGCAGTTTCCCGACCCAGCTATCTGGGGCCAACGTCCTGACTTTC	CASSFPTQLSGANVLTF
.	TRBJ1-6	.	TRBV5-1	TGCGCCAGCAGCCAGACGACAGTCCCGAGCGGTTCACCCCTCCACTTT	CASSQTTVPSGSPLHF
.	TRBJ2-5	.	TRBV20-1	TGCAGTGCTAGAGAAGGAGCGGAACAAGAGACCCAGTACTTC	CSAREGAEQETQYF
.	TRBJ1-5	few	TRBV12-3/TRBV12-4	TGTGCCAGCAGCGGCGGGACCAAACAGCCCCAGCATTTT	CASSGGTKQPQHF
.	TRBJ2-5	.	TRBV20-1	TGCAGTGCTGACGGGGGTTACCAAGAGACCCAGTACTTC	CSADGGYQETQYF
.	TRBJ2-5	few	TRBV2	TGTGCCAGCGCGCCAATCATAAAGACCCAGTACTTC	CASAPIIKTQYF
TRBD1	TRBJ2-2	.	TRBV7-3	TGTGCCAGCAGCCCACGGACAGGGACCGCCGGGGAGCTGTTTTTT	CASSPRTGTAGELFF
.	TRBJ1-5	few	TRBV7-2	TGTGCCAGCAGCGTCTGGAGCAATCAGCCCCAGCATTTT	CASSVWSNQPQHF
TRBD1	TRBJ2-5	.	TRBV5-4	TGTGCCAGCAGCCTACAGGGGATGCAAGAGACCCAGTACTTC	CASSLQGMQETQYF
.	TRBJ2-4	few	TRBV21-1	TGTGCCAGCAGCAAAAAGGGGATCCGTTACCCCAACATTCAGTACTTC	CASSKKGIRYPNIQYF
.	TRBJ2-1	.	TRBV24-1	TGTGCCACCAGTGATTTGGGCTTAACAAACAATGAGCAGTTCTTC	CATSDLGLTNNEQFF
TRBD1	TRBJ1-6	.	TRBV19	TGTGCCAGTAAGGACAGGGGGCCCGTTAATTCACCCCTCCACTTT	CASKDRGPVNSPLHF
.	TRBJ1-2	.	TRBV3-1	TGTGCCAGCAGCCCTCAGTGGGCCCTTAACTATGGCTACACCTTC	CASSPQWALNYGYTF
.	TRBJ1-1	.	TRBV24-1	TGTGCCACCAGTGATACGAACACTGAAGCTTTCTTT	CATSDTNTEAFF
TRBD1	TRBJ1-4	.	TRBV6-1	TGTGCCAGCAGTGAAGGGAACAGGGGAGTCAAAACTAATGAAAAACTGTTTTTT	CASSEGNRGVKTNEKLFF
.	TRBJ1-1	.	TRBV27	TGTGCCAGCAGTTATAGACACCTTAACACTGAAGCTTTCTTT	CASSYRHLNTEAFF
TRBD2	TRBJ2-1	few	TRBV5-1	TGCGCCAGCAGCTTGCCCCAGCGGGAGAATGAGCAGTTCTTC	CASSLPQRENEQFF
TRBD2	TRBJ2-7	.	TRBV7-9	TGTGCCAGCAGCTTAGGGACTAGCGGGAGGAGCTCCTACGAGCAGTACTTC	CASSLGTSGRSSYEQYF
TRBD2	TRBJ2-2	few	TRBV30	TGTGCCTGGAGCGGGACTAGCGGCACCGGGGAGCTGTTTTTT	CAWSGTSGTGELFF
.	TRBJ2-7	.	TRBV30	TGTGCCTGGACCATCGGGATCCCCAGTGGGGAGCAGTACTTC	CAWTIGIPSGEQYF
TRBD2	TRBJ2-1	.	TRBV6-2/TRBV6-3	TGTGCCAGCACTAGCAAGCGGGAGAGGTACAATGAGCAGTTCTTC	CASTSKRERYNEQFF
.	TRBJ1-2	.	TRBV5-5	TGTGCCAGCAGCTTGCGGGCGGCCCACCCAAACTATGGCTACACCTTC	CASSLRAAHPNYGYTF
.	TRBJ2-5	many	TRBV12-3/TRBV12-4	TGTGCCAGCAGTTTTGTCTATACCCGGACTCTTGAGACCCAGTACTTC	CASSFVYTRTLETQYF
.	TRBJ2-5	few	TRBV20-1	TGCAGTGCTAGATGGCCAAACGGTCTCCAGCCGACCCAGTACTTC	CSARWPNGLQPTQYF
TRBD1	TRBJ2-3	.	TRBV7-2	TGTGCCAGCGCCCAGGGGGTAGCAGATACGCAGTATTTT	CASAQGVADTQYF
.	TRBJ1-1	.	TRBV19	TGTGCCAGTAGGTCTGGGATAAAGAGGATGAACACTGAAGCTTTCTTT	CASRSGIKRMNTEAFF
TRBD2	TRBJ2-7	few	TRBV30	TGTGCCTGGAGTAGGCCTAGCGGGAGGGGCGGCGAGCAGTACTTC	CAWSRPSGRGGEQYF
TRBD2	TRBJ2-3	few	TRBV5-6	TGTGCCAGCAGCTTCTCCACTCTAGCGGGGCTCACAGATACGCAGTATTTT	CASSFSTLAGLTDTQYF
TRBD2	TRBJ2-7	few	TRBV20-1	TGCAGTGCGCCTCCGGACGCTAGCGGGAGGGGCGAGCAGTACTTC	CSAPPDASGRGEQYF
.	TRBJ1-5	.	TRBV12-3/TRBV12-4	TGTGCCAGCAGTTTGAAACAGGTCAACAATCAGCCCCAGCATTTT	CASSLKQVNNQPQHF
.	TRBJ2-4	few	TRBV12-3/TRBV12-4	TGTGCCAGCAGTTTGGGCAGCCTAGCCAAAAACATTCAGTACTTC	CASSLGSLAKNIQYF
.	TRBJ2-3	few	TRBV12-3/TRBV12-4	TGTGCCAGCAGTTTATTAGATTATACGCAGTATTTT	CASSLLDYTQYF